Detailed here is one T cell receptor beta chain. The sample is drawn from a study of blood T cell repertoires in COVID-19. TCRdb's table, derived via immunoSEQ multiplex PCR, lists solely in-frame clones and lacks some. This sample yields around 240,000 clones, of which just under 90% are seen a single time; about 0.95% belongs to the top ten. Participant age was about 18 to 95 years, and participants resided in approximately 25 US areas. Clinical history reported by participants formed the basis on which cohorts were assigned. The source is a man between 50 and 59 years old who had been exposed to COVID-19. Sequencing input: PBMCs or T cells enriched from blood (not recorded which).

The CDR3 region has the DNA TGCGCCAGCAGCTACGGGACAGCGGAAGCTAACTATGGCTACACCTTC. This encodes CASSYGTAEANYGYTF. V gene TRBV5-1 combines with J gene TRBJ1-2; 7 bases are a match to TRBD1. Unmatched junction bases numbered 8, after V lost 3 bases and J lost 0 bases. Germline V gene data show CDR1 as SGHRS and CDR2 as YFSETQ. The CDR3 length is 16 residues.